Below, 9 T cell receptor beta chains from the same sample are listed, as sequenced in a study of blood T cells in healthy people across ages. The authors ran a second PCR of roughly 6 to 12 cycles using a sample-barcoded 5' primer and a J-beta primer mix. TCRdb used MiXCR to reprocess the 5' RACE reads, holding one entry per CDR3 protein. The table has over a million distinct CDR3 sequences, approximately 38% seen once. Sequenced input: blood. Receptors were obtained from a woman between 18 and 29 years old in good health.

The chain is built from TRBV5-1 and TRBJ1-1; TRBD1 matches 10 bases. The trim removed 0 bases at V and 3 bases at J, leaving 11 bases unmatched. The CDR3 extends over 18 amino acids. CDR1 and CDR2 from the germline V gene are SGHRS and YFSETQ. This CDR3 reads CASSLGRRQGARDTEAFF. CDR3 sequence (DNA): TGCGCCAGCAGCTTGGGCCGGAGACAGGGGGCTAGGGACACTGAAGCTTTCTTT.

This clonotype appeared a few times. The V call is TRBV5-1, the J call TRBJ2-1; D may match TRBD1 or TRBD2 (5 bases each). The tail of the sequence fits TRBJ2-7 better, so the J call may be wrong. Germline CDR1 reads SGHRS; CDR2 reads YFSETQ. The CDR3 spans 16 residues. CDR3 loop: CASSGTQAPDYNEQYF. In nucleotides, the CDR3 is TGCGCCAGCAGCGGTACACAGGCGCCCGACTACAATGAGCAGTACTTC.

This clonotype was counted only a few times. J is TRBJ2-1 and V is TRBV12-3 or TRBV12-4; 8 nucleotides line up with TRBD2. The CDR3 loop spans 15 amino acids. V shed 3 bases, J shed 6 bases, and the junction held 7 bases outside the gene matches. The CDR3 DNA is TGTGCCAGCAGTTTCAGGGCGGGAGGCTTCAATGAGCAGTTCTTC. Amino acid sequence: CASSFRAGGFNEQFF.

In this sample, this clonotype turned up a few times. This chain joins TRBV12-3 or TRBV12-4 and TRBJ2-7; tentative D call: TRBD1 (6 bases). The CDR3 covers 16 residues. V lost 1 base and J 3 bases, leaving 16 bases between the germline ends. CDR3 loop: CASSLDRDTSNYEQYF. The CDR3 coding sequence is TGTGCCAGCAGTTTAGACCGGGACACTTCAAACTACGAGCAGTACTTC.

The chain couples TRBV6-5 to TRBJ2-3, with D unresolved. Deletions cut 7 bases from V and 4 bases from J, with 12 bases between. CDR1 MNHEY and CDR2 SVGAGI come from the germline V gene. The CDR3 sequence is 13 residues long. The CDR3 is CASTPGAPDTQYF. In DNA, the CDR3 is TGTGCCAGCACCCCCGGTGCTCCAGATACGCAGTATTTT.

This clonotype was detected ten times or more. CDR3 sequence: CASSSSWAVYEQYF. CDR3 DNA sequence: TGTGCCAGCAGTTCCAGCTGGGCCGTGTACGAGCAGTACTTC. V usage is TRBV6-5 and J usage is TRBJ2-7, with unresolved D. CDR1 and CDR2 (germline): MNHEY, SVGAGI. The CDR3 loop spans 14 amino acids. Trimming cost V 4 bases and J 4 bases, with 14 bases left between them.

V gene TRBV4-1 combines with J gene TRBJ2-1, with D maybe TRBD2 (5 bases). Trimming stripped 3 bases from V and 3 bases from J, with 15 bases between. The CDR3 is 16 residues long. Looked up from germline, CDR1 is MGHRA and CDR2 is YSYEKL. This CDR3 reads CASSQEAATGYNEQFF. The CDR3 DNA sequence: TGCGCCAGCAGCCAGGAAGCGGCTACGGGCTACAATGAGCAGTTCTTC.

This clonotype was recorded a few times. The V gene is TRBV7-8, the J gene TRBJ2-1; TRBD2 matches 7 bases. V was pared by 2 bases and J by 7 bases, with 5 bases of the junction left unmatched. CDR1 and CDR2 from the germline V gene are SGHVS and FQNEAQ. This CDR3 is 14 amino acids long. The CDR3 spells CASSLRGSWNEQFF. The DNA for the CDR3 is TGTGCCAGCAGCTTACGCGGGAGTTGGAATGAGCAGTTCTTC. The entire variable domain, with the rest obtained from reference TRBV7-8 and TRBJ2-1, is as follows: GAGVSQSPRYKVAKRGQDVALRCDPISGHVSLFWYQQALGQGPEFLTYFQNEAQLDKSGLPSDRFFAERPEGSVSTLKIQRTQQEDSAVYLCASSLRGSWNEQFFGPGTRLTVL.

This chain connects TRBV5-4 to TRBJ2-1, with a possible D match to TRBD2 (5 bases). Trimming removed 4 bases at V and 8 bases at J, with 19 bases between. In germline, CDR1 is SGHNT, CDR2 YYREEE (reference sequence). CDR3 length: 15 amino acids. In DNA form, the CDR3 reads TGTGCCAGCAGCGGTTTGGAGGTGGGGAAGGATGAGCAGTTCTTC. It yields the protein CASSGLEVGKDEQFF.